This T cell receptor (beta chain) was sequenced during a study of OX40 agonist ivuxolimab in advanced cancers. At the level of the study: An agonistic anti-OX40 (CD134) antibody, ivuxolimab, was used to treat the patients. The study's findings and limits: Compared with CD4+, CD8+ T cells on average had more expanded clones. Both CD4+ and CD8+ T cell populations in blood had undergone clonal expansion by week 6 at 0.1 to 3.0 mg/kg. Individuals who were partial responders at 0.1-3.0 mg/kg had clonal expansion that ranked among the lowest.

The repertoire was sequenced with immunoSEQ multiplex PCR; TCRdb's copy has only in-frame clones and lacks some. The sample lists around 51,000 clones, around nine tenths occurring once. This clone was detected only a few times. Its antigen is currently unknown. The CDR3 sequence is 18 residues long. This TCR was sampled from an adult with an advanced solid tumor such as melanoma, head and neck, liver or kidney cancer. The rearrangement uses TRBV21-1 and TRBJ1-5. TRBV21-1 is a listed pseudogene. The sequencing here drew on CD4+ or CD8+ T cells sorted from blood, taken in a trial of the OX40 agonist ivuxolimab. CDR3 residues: CASSKTVGGGDPNQPQHF. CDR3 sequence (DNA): TGTGCCAGCAGCAAAACGGTGGGGGGAGGGGACCCCAATCAGCCCCAGCATTTT.